This T cell receptor beta chain was observed in a study of cytomegalovirus exposure and HLA in healthy donors. Note on this clone: The target antigen is unknown.

The PCR used 60 Vbeta and 13 Jbeta primers. Method: immunoSEQ multiplex PCR; TCRdb's copy keeps in-frame clones and lacks some. The table has 140,000 or so clones, 55% to 85% seen once. Points from the study as a whole: Later work showed greater clonal expansion in HLA-associated TCR beta chains than in equally common others.

What was sequenced was PBMCs. This sequence originates from a man between 40 and 49 years old in good health and CMV-seronegative.

In DNA form, the CDR3 reads TGTGCCAGCCGGAGGGATATAGGGTATGGCTACACCTTC. This translates into CASRRDIGYGYTF. The chain joins TRBV28 to TRBJ1-2, with D uncertain. V was clipped by 8 bases and J by 5 bases, with 15 bases between them. This CDR3 contains 13 residues. Germline V gives CDR1 MDHEN, CDR2 SYDVKM.